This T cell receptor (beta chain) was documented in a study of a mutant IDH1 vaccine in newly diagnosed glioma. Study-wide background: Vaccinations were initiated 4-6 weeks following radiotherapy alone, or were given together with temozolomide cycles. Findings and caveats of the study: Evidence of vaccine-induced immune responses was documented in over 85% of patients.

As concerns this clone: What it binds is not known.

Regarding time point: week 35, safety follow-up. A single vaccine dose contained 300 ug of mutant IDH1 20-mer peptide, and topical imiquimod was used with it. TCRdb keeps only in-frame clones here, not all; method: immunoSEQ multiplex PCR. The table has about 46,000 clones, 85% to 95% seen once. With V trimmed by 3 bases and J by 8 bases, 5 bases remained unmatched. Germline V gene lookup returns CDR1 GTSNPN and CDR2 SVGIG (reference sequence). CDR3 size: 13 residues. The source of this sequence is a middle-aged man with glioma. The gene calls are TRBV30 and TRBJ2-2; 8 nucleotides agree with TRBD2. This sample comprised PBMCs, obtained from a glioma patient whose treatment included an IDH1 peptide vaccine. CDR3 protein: CAWRSGGGGELFF. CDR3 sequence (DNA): TGTGCCTGGAGATCGGGGGGGGGAGGGGAGCTGTTTTTT.